The sequence of this TCR beta chain was determined in a study of CD8+ T cells in alopecia areata. General study points: Compared with mice, patients displayed less clear TCR sharing, possibly for HLA-related reasons.

Obtained from alopecia areata patients were lesional scalp punch biopsies along with peripheral blood. Separation by sorting yielded CD4+ and CD8+ T cells from PBMCs. Remarks on this clone: Its target is unknown.

The sequencing template was cDNA reverse transcribed from extracted RNA. Assay: immunoSEQ multiplex PCR; the TCRdb copy retains only in-frame clones and omits some. The sample consists of just over 30,000 clones, 62% of them appearing once. The germline CDR1 and CDR2 sequences are MNHEY and SMNVEV (reference sequence). Trimming removed 3 bases at V and 3 bases at J, with 12 bases between. CDR3 length equals 14 residues. Sequencing used NKG2D-high CD8+ T cells sorted from blood. The V and J genes are TRBV27 and TRBJ2-7; possibly TRBD2 for D (6 bases). This TCR came from a human donor with alopecia areata. CDR3 sequence reads: CASSFGDSGYEQYF. The CDR3 DNA is TGTGCCAGCAGTTTCGGGGACTCGGGCTACGAGCAGTACTTC.